This T cell receptor (beta chain) was documented in a study of T-cell memory formation after mild COVID-19. Trimming at V came to 5 bases and at J to 1 base, leaving 9 bases not matched to a gene. In germline, CDR1 is SEHNR, CDR2 FQNEAQ (reference sequence). This CDR3 is built from 18 residues. Constant-segment primers were used for 5'RACE, and the resulting TCR alpha and TCR beta cDNA libraries carried sample barcodes and UMIs. TCRdb itself ran the 5' RACE reads through MiXCR, one entry per CDR3 protein. Among about 560,000 distinct CDR3 sequences, roughly a sixth were seen once, and the ten largest hold just over 8%.

This TCR was sampled from an adult woman who had mild COVID-19 (a few samples of this study predate the infection). Cell type and time point are not known. Material for sequencing was PBMCs or a T cell subset sorted from them (not recorded which). This chain joins TRBV7-9 and TRBJ1-5; 12 bases fit TRBD1. The CDR3 bases are TGTGCCAGCAGCCCGGGGGACAGGGGGCTTTGGAGCAATCAGCCCCAGCATTTT. Protein sequence: CASSPGDRGLWSNQPQHF.